This entry lists 17 T cell receptor beta chains sequenced from one sample in a study of early T cells in non-severe SARS-CoV-2 infection. From the 5' RACE reads, TCRdb called clonotypes with MiXCR, one entry per CDR3 protein. The sample contains 60,000 to 65,000 distinct CDR3 sequences, under 15% of which appear only once. Sequenced input: whole blood. Receptors were obtained from an adult who was a healthcare worker with PCR-confirmed SARS-CoV-2 infection or an uninfected control (not recorded which).

There are many counts of this clonotype. The genes are TRBV3-1 and TRBJ2-1, with 8 bases lining up with TRBD2. The J segment lost 8 bases and the V segment lost 0 bases, leaving 9 bases of the junction unmatched. The germline gives CDR1 LGHDT, CDR2 YNNKEL (reference sequence). There are 16 residues in the CDR3. The CDR3 DNA sequence: TGTGCCAGCAGCCAAGATTTGGCGGGGGGATTGGATGAGCAGTTCTTC. This sequence encodes CASSQDLAGGLDEQFF.

V is TRBV28 and J is TRBJ1-1; a possible D gene is TRBD1 (6 bases). Per germline, CDR1 MDHEN and CDR2 SYDVKM. V lost 3 bases and J lost 11, with 13 bases in between. The CDR3 consists of 12 residues. The CDR3, as DNA: TGTGCCAGCAGTTTCCAGGGGTTGGAGGCTTTCTTT. Translating gives CASSFQGLEAFF.

The sample holds a few counts of this clonotype. The chain carries TRBV29-1 and TRBJ2-3; TRBD2 matches at 15 bases. The CDR3 covers 18 residues. Looked up from germline, CDR1 is SQVTM and CDR2 is ANQGSEA. Trimming removed 6 bases from V and 1 base from J; junction bases left unmatched: 11. CDR3 sequence (DNA): TGCAGCGTCTCCCCTGGACTAGCGGGGGGGCTCGGCACAGATACGCAGTATTTT. Its protein product is CSVSPGLAGGLGTDTQYF.

Many counts were recorded for this clonotype. The chain recombines TRBV5-4 with TRBJ2-1; TRBD1 might be the D (5 bases). V shed 4 bases and J shed 0 bases, with 11 bases lying between them. Looked up from germline, CDR1 is SGHNT and CDR2 is YYREEE (reference sequence). The CDR3 is made up of 15 amino acids. The CDR3 here is CASSERQISYNEQFF. In nucleotides, the CDR3 is TGTGCCAGCAGCGAACGACAGATCTCCTACAATGAGCAGTTCTTC.

This clonotype was seen repeatedly, ten times or more. The chain recombines TRBV7-6 with TRBJ2-1; D is perhaps TRBD2 (5 bases). This CDR3 contains 12 residues. CDR1 and CDR2 (germline): SGHVS, FNYEAQ. With 1 base removed from V and 12 bases from J, the gap between germline ends came to 10 bases. The CDR3 DNA reads as TGTGCCAGCAGCTTAGGCGGTGGACTGCAGTTCTTC. This translates into CASSLGGGLQFF.

At least ten counts were recorded for this clonotype. V gene TRBV6-4 combines with J gene TRBJ2-2, with a weak D call TRBD2 (5 bases). Germline V gene lookup returns CDR1 MRHNA and CDR2 SNTAGT. The CDR3 has 13 amino acids. The V gene lost 4 bases and the J gene lost 2 bases, with 5 bases spanning the gap. CDR3 sequence: CASSAGNTGELFF. The CDR3, as DNA: TGTGCCAGCAGTGCGGGAAACACCGGGGAGCTGTTTTTT.

This CDR3 reads CASSPGRGVSTDTQYF. As DNA, the CDR3 is TGCGCCAGCAGCCCTGGTCGGGGGGTTAGCACAGATACGCAGTATTTT. The chain has TRBV5-1 and TRBJ2-3; 7 bases fit TRBD2. Per the germline V gene, CDR1 is SGHRS and CDR2 is YFSETQ. V was pared by 4 bases and J by 0 bases, with 8 bases of the junction left unmatched. The CDR3 has 16 residues.

This clonotype appeared many times. The V call is TRBV3-1, the J call TRBJ2-2; D may be TRBD1 (5 bases). This CDR3 is 16 amino acids long. The V end was cut by 2 bases, the J end by 1 base, with 11 bases between. Germline CDR1 reads LGHDT; CDR2 reads YNNKEL (reference sequence). The CDR3: CASSQRGGENTGELFF. The CDR3 DNA reads as TGTGCCAGCAGCCAAAGGGGCGGTGAGAACACCGGGGAGCTGTTTTTT.

There are many counts of this clonotype. This sequence joins TRBV4-2 and TRBJ1-2; D is unclear. The V end lost 0 bases, the J end lost 1 base, and 6 bases lay between the germline ends. In germline, CDR1 is LGHNA, CDR2 YNFKEQ. The CDR3 totals 14 residues. CDR3: CASSQETVNYGYTF. The CDR3 nucleotides are TGTGCCAGCAGCCAAGAAACAGTTAACTATGGCTACACCTTC.

This chain uses TRBV28 with TRBJ2-2; 13 nucleotides match TRBD2. The junction had 11 bases not matched to a gene; V was cut back by 6 bases and J by 7 bases. Germline CDR1 MDHEN, CDR2 SYDVKM. CDR3 size: 17 residues. The CDR3: CASRPGLAGVRIGELFF. The CDR3, as DNA: TGTGCCAGCAGACCCGGACTAGCGGGAGTACGGATCGGGGAGCTGTTTTTT.

This clonotype was recorded many times. V and J are TRBV5-6 and TRBJ1-6; 9 bases align to TRBD1. J gave up 6 bases and V 4 bases, and 5 bases lay outside the gene matches. Germline CDR1 and CDR2: SGHDT and YYEEEE. The CDR3 loop spans 15 amino acids. The CDR3 spells CASSVTGGSNSPLHF. CDR3 DNA sequence: TGTGCCAGCAGCGTTACAGGGGGCTCTAATTCACCCCTCCACTTT. The variable domain in full, completed from reference TRBV5-6 and TRBJ1-6, reads DAGVTQSPTHLIKTRGQQVTLRCSPKSGHDTVSWYQQALGQGPQFIFQYYEEEERQRGNFPDRFSGHQFPNYSSELNVNALLLGDSALYLCASSVTGGSNSPLHFGNGTRLTVT.

This clonotype is a singleton in its sample. V is TRBV28 and J is TRBJ2-2, with TRBD1 as a possible D gene (5 bases). This CDR3 has 14 amino acids. V dropped 6 bases and J dropped 4 bases, with 12 bases sitting between them. Germline loops: CDR1 MDHEN, CDR2 SYDVKM. DNA of the CDR3: TGTGCCAGCAGGACCGGACATCCCACCGGGGAGCTGTTTTTT. Protein product: CASRTGHPTGELFF. Together with reference TRBV28 and TRBJ2-2, the CDR3 gives the full variable domain: DVKVTQSSRYLVKRTGEKVFLECVQDMDHENMFWYRQDPGLGLRLIYFSYDVKMKEKGDIPEGYSVSREKKERFSLILESASTNQTSMYLCASRTGHPTGELFFGEGSRLTVL.

In regard to this clonotype: This may arise from a read error, as a much more abundant clone is one base away. The CDR3 DNA reads TGTACCAGCAAGGGCGGGGGGCAATACAATGAGCAGTTCTTC. The encoded protein is CTSKGGGQYNEQFF. This chain uses TRBV2 with TRBJ2-1; 8 nucleotides line up with TRBD2. The CDR3 loop spans 14 amino acids. In germline, CDR1 is SNHLY, CDR2 FYNNEI.

There are many counts of this clonotype. The rearrangement joins TRBV24-1 to TRBJ2-1, with 12 nucleotides matching TRBD2. The CDR3 has 13 amino acids. Trimming took 7 bases from V and 12 from J; bases not matched to a gene: 6. Germline V gene sequence: CDR1 KGHDR, CDR2 SFDVKD. For the CDR3, the DNA is TGTGCCACCAGACCAACTAGCGGGGGGATGCAGTTCTTC. Translated: CATRPTSGGMQFF.

The CDR3 reads CASRRGNTEAFF. CDR3 nucleotides: TGTGCCAGCCGGAGGGGGAACACTGAAGCTTTCTTT. The chain couples TRBV6-2 or TRBV6-3 to TRBJ1-1; D is perhaps TRBD1 (5 bases). CDR1 and CDR2 from the germline V gene are MNHEY and SVGEGT. V lost 8 bases to trimming and J lost 1 base, with 8 bases between them. CDR3 size: 12 residues.

The chain carries TRBV10-2 and TRBJ1-1; 10 bases agree with TRBD1. The CDR3 consists of 13 residues. Germline CDR1 and CDR2: WSHSY and SAAADI. The V gene end was trimmed by 7 bases and the J gene end by 8 bases; junction bases not matched to a gene: 7. The CDR3: CASTPGQGLEAFF. CDR3 DNA: TGCGCCAGCACTCCGGGACAGGGGTTGGAAGCTTTCTTT.

The rearrangement joins TRBV10-3 to TRBJ2-5; 11 bases are a match to TRBD1. V gave up 6 bases and J gave up 5 bases; unmatched junction bases: 8. The CDR3 is made up of 15 amino acids. Germline values: CDR1 ENHRY, CDR2 SYGVKD. Written as DNA, the CDR3 is TGTGCCATCAGCAACGGACAGGGGGCATCGGAGACCCAGTACTTC. Its protein is CAISNGQGASETQYF.